This T cell receptor (beta chain) was retrieved from a study of Ad26.COV2.S vaccination and SARS-CoV-2 variants. As for the study in general: Into the muscle, Ad26.COV2.S was dosed once or twice, 56 days apart.

Comment on this clone: What it recognizes is unknown.

This sample's treatment: roughly 20 received Ad26.COV2.S at low or high dose, single or two shots; 5 received placebo; per-sample allocation not given. Collection of samples fell on day 63 after the first vaccine or placebo injection. The study, taken as a whole, reports: Participants in the vaccine arm had higher spike-specific TCR breadth; placebo recipients had lower.

Method: immunoSEQ multiplex PCR; TCRdb's copy keeps in-frame clones and lacks some. The profile shows 430,000 or so clones, 75% to 95% of them singletons. The sample in question was peripheral blood, obtained in a trial of Ad26.COV2.S vaccine versus placebo. The sequence was collected from a person aged 18-65 years who received the Ad26.COV2.S COVID-19 vaccine or a placebo.

The CDR3 DNA follows: TGTGCCAGCTCACCCAGAACAGGGTTGGAATCCTACGAGCAGTACTTC. Amino acid sequence: CASSPRTGLESYEQYF. The chain recombines TRBV18 with TRBJ2-7, with D possibly TRBD1 on 6 matching bases. Germline CDR1 KGHSH, CDR2 LQKENI. The CDR3 is 16 amino acids. Trimming took off 3 bases at V and 1 base at J, with 16 bases between the two ends.